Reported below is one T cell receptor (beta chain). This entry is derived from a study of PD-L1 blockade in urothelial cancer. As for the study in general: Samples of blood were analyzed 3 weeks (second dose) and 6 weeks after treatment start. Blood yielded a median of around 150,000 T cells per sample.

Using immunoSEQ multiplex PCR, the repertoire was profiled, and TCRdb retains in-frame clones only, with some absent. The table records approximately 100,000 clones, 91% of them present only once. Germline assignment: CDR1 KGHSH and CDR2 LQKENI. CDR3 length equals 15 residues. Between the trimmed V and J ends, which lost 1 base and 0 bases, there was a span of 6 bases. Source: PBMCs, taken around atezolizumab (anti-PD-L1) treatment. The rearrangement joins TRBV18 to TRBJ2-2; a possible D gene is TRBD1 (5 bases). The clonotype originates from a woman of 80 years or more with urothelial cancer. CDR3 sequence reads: CASSPQGPNTGELFF. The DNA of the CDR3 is TGTGCCAGCTCACCACAGGGGCCGAACACCGGGGAGCTGTTTTTT.